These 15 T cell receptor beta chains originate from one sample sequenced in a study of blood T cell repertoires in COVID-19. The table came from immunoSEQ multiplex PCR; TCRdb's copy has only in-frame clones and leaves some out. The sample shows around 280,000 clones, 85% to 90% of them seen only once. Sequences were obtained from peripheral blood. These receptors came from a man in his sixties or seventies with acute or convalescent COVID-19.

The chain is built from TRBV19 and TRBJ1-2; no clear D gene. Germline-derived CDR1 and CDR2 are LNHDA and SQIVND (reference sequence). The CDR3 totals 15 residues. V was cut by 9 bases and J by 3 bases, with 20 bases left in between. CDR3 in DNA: TGTGCCAGCCTAACGACTGGAGCGTCGTACTATGGCTACACCTTC. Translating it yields CASLTTGASYYGYTF.

CDR3 nucleotides: TGTGCCAGCAGTCGACCAGCGGGGTCCACAGATACGCAGTATTTT. Amino acid sequence: CASSRPAGSTDTQYF. The chain joins TRBV6-2 or TRBV6-3 to TRBJ2-3; TRBD2 agrees at 7 bases. This CDR3 is built from 15 residues. Germline assignment: CDR1 MNHEY and CDR2 SVGEGT. Trimming cost V 5 bases and J 2 bases; bases outside gene matches: 7.

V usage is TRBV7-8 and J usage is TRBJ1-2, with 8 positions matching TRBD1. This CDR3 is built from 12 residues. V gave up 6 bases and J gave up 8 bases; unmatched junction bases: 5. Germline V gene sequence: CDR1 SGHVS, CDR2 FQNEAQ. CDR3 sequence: CASSQGAEGYTF. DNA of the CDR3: TGTGCCAGCAGTCAGGGGGCTGAGGGCTACACCTTC.

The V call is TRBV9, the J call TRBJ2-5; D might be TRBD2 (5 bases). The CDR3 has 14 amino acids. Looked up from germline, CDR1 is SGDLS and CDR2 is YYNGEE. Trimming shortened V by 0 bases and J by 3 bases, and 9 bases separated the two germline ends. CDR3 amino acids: CASSVVDSEETQYF. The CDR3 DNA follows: TGTGCCAGCAGCGTAGTAGATAGCGAAGAGACCCAGTACTTC.

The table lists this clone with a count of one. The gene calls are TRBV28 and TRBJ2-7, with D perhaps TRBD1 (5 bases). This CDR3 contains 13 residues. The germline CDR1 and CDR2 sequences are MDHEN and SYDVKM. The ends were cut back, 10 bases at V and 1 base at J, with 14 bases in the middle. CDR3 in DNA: TGTGCCACATTACGGCCAGGGTCCTACGAGCAGTACTTC. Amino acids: CATLRPGSYEQYF. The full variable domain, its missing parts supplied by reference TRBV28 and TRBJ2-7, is DVKVTQSSRYLVKRTGEKVFLECVQDMDHENMFWYRQDPGLGLRLIYFSYDVKMKEKGDIPEGYSVSREKKERFSLILESASTNQTSMYLCATLRPGSYEQYFGPGTRLTVT.

DNA for the CDR3: TGTGCCAGCAGTTACTCGCCTTGGGGAGCGAACTATGGCTACACCTTC. It codes for CASSYSPWGANYGYTF. The rearrangement links TRBV6-6 to TRBJ1-2; D not certain. CDR1 and CDR2 (germline): MNHNY, SVGAGI (reference sequence). V gave up 0 bases and J gave up 2 bases, with 13 bases separating them. The CDR3 is made up of 16 amino acids.

The CDR3 DNA reads as TGCGCCAGCAGCTTGGATCAGGGGGCACTCGGGGAGCTGTTTTTT. This sequence encodes CASSLDQGALGELFF. The chain couples TRBV5-1 to TRBJ2-2, with 8 bases fitting TRBD1. The trim removed 0 bases at V and 7 bases at J, leaving 5 bases unmatched. This CDR3 is built from 15 residues. In germline, CDR1 is SGHRS, CDR2 YFSETQ.

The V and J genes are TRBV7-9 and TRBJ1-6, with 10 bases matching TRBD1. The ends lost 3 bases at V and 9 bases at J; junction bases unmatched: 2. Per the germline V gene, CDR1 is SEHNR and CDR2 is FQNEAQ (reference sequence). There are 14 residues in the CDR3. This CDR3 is CASSFRDRGSPLHF. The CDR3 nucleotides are TGTGCCAGCAGCTTTAGGGACAGGGGTTCACCCCTCCACTTT.

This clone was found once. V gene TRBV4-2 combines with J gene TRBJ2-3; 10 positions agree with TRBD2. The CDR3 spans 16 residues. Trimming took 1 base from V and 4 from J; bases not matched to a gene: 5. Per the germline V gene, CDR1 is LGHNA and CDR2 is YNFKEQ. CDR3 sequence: CASSQVRAGGADTQYF. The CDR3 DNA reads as TGTGCCAGCAGCCAAGTGCGAGCGGGAGGGGCAGATACGCAGTATTTT.

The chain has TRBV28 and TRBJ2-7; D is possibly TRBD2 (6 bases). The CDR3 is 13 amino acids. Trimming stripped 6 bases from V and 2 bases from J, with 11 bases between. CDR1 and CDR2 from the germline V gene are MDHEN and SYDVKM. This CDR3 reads CASSPGAAYEQYF. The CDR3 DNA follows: TGTGCCAGCAGCCCGGGAGCCGCCTACGAGCAGTACTTC.

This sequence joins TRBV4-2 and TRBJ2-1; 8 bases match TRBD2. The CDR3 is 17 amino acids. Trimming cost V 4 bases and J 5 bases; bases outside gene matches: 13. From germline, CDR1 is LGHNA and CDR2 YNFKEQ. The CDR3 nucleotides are TGTGCCAGCAGCCCTCGCCTAGCGGGCCCTTTTGACAATGAGCAGTTCTTC. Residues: CASSPRLAGPFDNEQFF.

CDR3 sequence: CATSDFAEGGTGELFF. CDR3 sequence (DNA): TGTGCCACCAGTGATTTCGCGGAAGGCGGGACCGGGGAGCTGTTTTTT. J is TRBJ2-2 and V is TRBV24-1; D is possibly TRBD2 (5 bases). The ends were cut back, 1 base at V and 5 bases at J, with 13 bases in the middle. Germline values: CDR1 KGHDR, CDR2 SFDVKD. CDR3 length: 16 residues.

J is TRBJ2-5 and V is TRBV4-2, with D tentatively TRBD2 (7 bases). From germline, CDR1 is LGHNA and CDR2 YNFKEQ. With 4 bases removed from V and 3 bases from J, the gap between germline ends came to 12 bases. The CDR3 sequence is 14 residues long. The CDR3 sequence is CASSRSGGEETQYF. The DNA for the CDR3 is TGTGCCAGCAGCCGGTCGGGGGGCGAAGAGACCCAGTACTTC.

The CDR3 coding sequence is TGTGCCACCAGTCCCGGGACAGACATCAATGAGCAGTTCTTC. This codes for CATSPGTDINEQFF. The chain links TRBV24-1 to TRBJ2-1, with TRBD1 matching over 7 bases. The CDR3 has 14 amino acids. The V gene's germline CDR1 is KGHDR and CDR2 SFDVKD. Trimming removed 6 bases from V and 6 bases from J; junction bases left unmatched: 7.

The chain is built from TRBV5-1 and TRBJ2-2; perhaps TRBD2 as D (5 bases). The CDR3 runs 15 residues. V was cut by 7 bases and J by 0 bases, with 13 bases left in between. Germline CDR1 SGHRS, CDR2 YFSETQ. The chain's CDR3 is CASFRTVTNTGELFF. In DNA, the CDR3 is TGCGCCAGCTTCCGGACTGTAACGAACACCGGGGAGCTGTTTTTT.